A single sample is the source of the 3 T cell receptor beta chains below, sequenced in a study of blood T cell repertoires in COVID-19. Profiling relied on immunoSEQ multiplex PCR, and the TCRdb table lists in-frame clones only, not all of them. Found here are under 80,000 clones, around 86% of them singletons; the top ten hold about 4%. Specimen: peripheral blood. Receptor source: a man aged 70 or older with active COVID-19.

V is TRBV9 and J is TRBJ2-5, with D unclear. The germline V gene has CDR1 SGDLS and CDR2 YYNGEE. Trimming stripped 0 bases from V and 2 bases from J, with 8 bases between. The CDR3 totals 14 residues. CDR3 nucleotides: TGTGCCAGCAGCGTAGCTCCGGTTCAAGAGACCCAGTACTTC. Protein product: CASSVAPVQETQYF.

The chain joins TRBV27 to TRBJ2-7; 7 bases align to TRBD2. The germline gives CDR1 MNHEY, CDR2 SMNVEV (reference sequence). V lost 5 bases, J lost 5 bases, and 9 bases stayed unmatched. The CDR3 contains 14 residues. The CDR3 nucleotides read TGTGCCAGCAGTATGGGGGGGGTGGTGAACGAGCAGTACTTC. It yields the protein CASSMGGVVNEQYF.

V gene TRBV11-3 combines with J gene TRBJ2-2; 8 nucleotides line up with TRBD1. Germline V gene data show CDR1 as SGHNT and CDR2 as YENEEA. This CDR3 has 16 amino acids. V shed 5 bases and J 3 bases; nucleotides not matched to a gene: 8. CDR3 amino acids: CASSGRTGTDTGELFF. The CDR3 DNA reads as TGTGCCAGCAGCGGCCGGACAGGGACGGACACCGGGGAGCTGTTTTTT.